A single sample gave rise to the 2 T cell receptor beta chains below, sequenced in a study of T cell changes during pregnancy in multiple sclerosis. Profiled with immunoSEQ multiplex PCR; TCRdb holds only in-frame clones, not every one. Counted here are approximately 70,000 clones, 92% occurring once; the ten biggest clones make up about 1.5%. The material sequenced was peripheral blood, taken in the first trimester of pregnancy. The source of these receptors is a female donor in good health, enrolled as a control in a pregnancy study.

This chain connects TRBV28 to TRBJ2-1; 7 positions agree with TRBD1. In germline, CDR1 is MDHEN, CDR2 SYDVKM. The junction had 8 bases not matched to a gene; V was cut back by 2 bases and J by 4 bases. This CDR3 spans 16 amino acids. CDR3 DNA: TGTGCCAGCAGTTTAGCTTCGGCAGGGGGATACAATGAGCAGTTCTTC. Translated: CASSLASAGGYNEQFF.

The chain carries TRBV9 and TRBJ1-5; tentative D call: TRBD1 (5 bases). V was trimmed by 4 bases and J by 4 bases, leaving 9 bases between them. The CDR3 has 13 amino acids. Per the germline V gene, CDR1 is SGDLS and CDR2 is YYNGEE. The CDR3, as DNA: TGTGCCAGCAGCTTCAGGGAAAATCAGCCCCAGCATTTT. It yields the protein CASSFRENQPQHF.